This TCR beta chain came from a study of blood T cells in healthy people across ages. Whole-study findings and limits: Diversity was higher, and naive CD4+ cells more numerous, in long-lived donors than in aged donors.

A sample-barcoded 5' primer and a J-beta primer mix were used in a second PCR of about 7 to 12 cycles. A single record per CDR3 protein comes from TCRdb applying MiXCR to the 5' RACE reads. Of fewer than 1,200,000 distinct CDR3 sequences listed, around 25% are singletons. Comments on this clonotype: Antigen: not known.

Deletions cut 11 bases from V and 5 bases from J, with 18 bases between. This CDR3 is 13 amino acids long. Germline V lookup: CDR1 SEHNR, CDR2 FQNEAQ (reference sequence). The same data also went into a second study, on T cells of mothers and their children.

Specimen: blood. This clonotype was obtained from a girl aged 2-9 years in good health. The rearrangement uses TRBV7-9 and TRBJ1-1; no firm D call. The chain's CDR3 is CAVKVGSATEAFF. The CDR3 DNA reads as TGTGCCGTCAAGGTTGGGAGTGCGACTGAAGCTTTCTTT.